The clone carrying this TCR beta chain was found many times. The record originates from a study of T-cell reconstitution after alpha-beta-depleted transplantation in children. Unique molecular identifiers featured in how the TCRbeta library was prepared. TCRdb re-called the PCR reads with MiXCR, one entry per CDR3 protein. The sample gives 600,000 to 700,000 distinct CDR3 sequences, around a sixth of which show up once; around 0.96% is in the top ten. The CDR3 spans 14 residues. CDR1 and CDR2 (germline): DFQATT, SNEGSKA (reference sequence). J gave up 10 bases and V 0 bases, and 6 bases lay outside the gene matches.

The TCR was taken from a human donor who donated a stem cell graft to a child with acute myeloid leukemia. The material sequenced was PBMCs from the stem cell graft donor, taken from the stem cell graft. The chain links TRBV20-1 to TRBJ1-6, with TRBD1 matching 7 bases. The CDR3 bases are TGCAGTGCTAGAGATGACAGGGACGGCTCACCCCTCCACTTT. Its protein is CSARDDRDGSPLHF.